Below, 30 T cell receptor beta chains from the same sample are listed, as sequenced in a study of blood T cells in healthy people across ages. Together with a sample-barcoded 5' primer, a J-beta primer mix was included in a second PCR lasting about 6 to 12 cycles. TCRdb independently ran MiXCR on the 5' RACE reads; one entry per CDR3 protein. The sample carries 1 million to 1.2 million distinct CDR3 sequences, 35% to 40% recorded once. Sequenced material: blood. Source of these receptors: a man younger than 35 in good health.

CDR3 in amino acids: CSAKTGAGFTEAFF. CDR3 coding DNA: TGCAGTGCCAAGACAGGGGCGGGTTTCACTGAAGCTTTCTTT. The gene calls are TRBV20-1 and TRBJ1-1, with TRBD1 matching 8 bases. This CDR3 spans 14 amino acids. CDR1 DFQATT and CDR2 SNEGSKA come from the germline V gene (reference sequence). V was clipped by 6 bases and J by 4 bases; unmatched bases: 10.

Concerning this clonotype itself: One base away lies a much larger clone, so this may be a sequencing read error. The rearrangement joins TRBV9 to TRBJ2-1; the match to TRBD2 covers 7 bases. The J call may not be correct, given that the DNA end is closer to TRBJ2-7. Germline assignment: CDR1 SGDLS and CDR2 YYNGEE. The CDR3 spans 13 residues. Here the CDR3 reads CASGGDSYNEQYF. CDR3 nucleotide sequence: TGTGCCAGTGGGGGGGACTCCTACAATGAGCAGTACTTC.

This clonotype was observed a single time. The chain combines TRBV12-3 or TRBV12-4 with TRBJ2-2; 8 positions agree with TRBD1. The ends lost 6 bases at V and 3 bases at J; junction bases unmatched: 6. The CDR3 spans 15 residues. The CDR3 region is CASRREQGDTGELFF. CDR3 coding DNA: TGTGCCAGCAGACGGGAACAGGGGGACACCGGGGAGCTGTTTTTT.

Note on this clonotype: A junction end diverges from the germline sequence, so it may reflect a read error. The V gene is TRBV20-1, the J gene TRBJ2-3; 8 bases are shared with TRBD1. The CDR3 is 15 residues long. Germline CDR1 DFQATT, CDR2 SNEGSKA (reference sequence). CDR3 DNA sequence: TGCAGTGCTGGGAACCGGGACAGGCCCACAGAGACGCAGTATTTT. It yields the protein CSAGNRDRPTETQYF.

This clonotype showed up just once. The chain combines TRBV20-1 with TRBJ2-2; perhaps TRBD1 as D (6 bases). V was pared by 5 bases and J by 5 bases, with 21 bases between. CDR3 length equals 16 residues. Per the germline V gene, CDR1 is DFQATT and CDR2 is SNEGSKA (reference sequence). CDR3 sequence (DNA): TGCAGTGCTTACGAGGGACACGAGGTTCGGACCGGGGAGCTGTTTTTT. Amino acid sequence: CSAYEGHEVRTGELFF.

This chain joins TRBV10-3 and TRBJ1-5; D uncertain. With 2 bases removed from V and 4 bases from J, the gap between germline ends came to 9 bases. CDR3 length equals 14 residues. Looked up from germline, CDR1 is ENHRY and CDR2 is SYGVKD. The CDR3 nucleotides read TGTGCCATCAGTGAGGCGTGGCCAAATCAGCCCCAGCATTTT. Encoded protein: CAISEAWPNQPQHF.

A note on this clonotype: One base away lies a much larger clone, so this may be a sequencing read error. The gene calls are TRBV20-1 and TRBJ2-3, with 9 bases aligning to TRBD2. Germline CDR1 reads DFQATT; CDR2 reads SNEGSKA (reference sequence). CDR3 size: 17 residues. Unmatched junction bases numbered 11, after V lost 0 bases and J lost 4 bases. CDR3 coding DNA: TGCAGTGCTAGAGATTTTGGGGGGACTAGCCCTGCAGATACGCAGTATTTT. Translation gives CSARDFGGTSPADTQYF.

CDR3 sequence: CASSSGEASGNTIYF. Here the CDR3 DNA reads TGTGCCAGCAGCTCCGGGGAGGCTTCTGGAAACACCATATATTTT. The chain is built from TRBV7-3 and TRBJ1-3, with D uncertain. The CDR3 length is 15 residues. The germline CDR1 and CDR2 sequences are SGHTA and FQGTGA. The germline V and J ends were trimmed by 4 bases and 1 base, with 11 bases remaining between them.

Concerning this clonotype itself: Since a much larger clone is just one base distant, this may be a read error. J is TRBJ1-1 and V is TRBV12-3 or TRBV12-4, with D hard to call. The CDR3 runs 13 residues. The CDR3 bases are TGTGCCCGCAGTTTACTAACCGACACTGAAGCTTTCTTT. Protein: CARSLLTDTEAFF.

CDR3 in DNA: TGTGCCATCAGTGACCGCCGAGCTGCCGGGACTGTTAACTCCTACAATGAGCAGTTCTTC. This sequence encodes CAISDRRAAGTVNSYNEQFF. The chain couples TRBV10-3 to TRBJ2-1; a weak D match, TRBD2 (6 bases). V was shortened by 3 bases and J by 0 bases, with 24 bases between the two germline ends. This CDR3 has 20 amino acids. CDR1 is ENHRY and CDR2 is SYGVKD in the germline V gene.

This clonotype has only a few counts. The V gene is TRBV2, the J gene TRBJ2-1, with D maybe TRBD2 (6 bases). There are 16 residues in the CDR3. Germline CDR1 SNHLY, CDR2 FYNNEI. The V end was cut by 6 bases, the J end by 5 bases, with 20 bases between. The CDR3 is CASSQEGQGGDNEQFF. In nucleotides, the CDR3 is TGTGCCAGCAGCCAAGAGGGCCAGGGAGGCGACAATGAGCAGTTCTTC.

The J gene is TRBJ2-1, the V gene TRBV4-2; a possible D gene is TRBD2 (6 bases). Between the trimmed V and J ends, which lost 4 bases and 5 bases, there was a span of 15 bases. Germline V lookup: CDR1 LGHNA, CDR2 YNFKEQ. The CDR3 runs 15 residues. Written as DNA, the CDR3 is TGTGCCAGCAGCCCCAGACTAGAGAGCCACAATGAGCAGTTCTTC. Its protein product is CASSPRLESHNEQFF.

The CDR3 protein is CASSQGTGGERAFF. The CDR3 region has the DNA TGCGCCAGCAGCCAAGGGACAGGGGGCGAGAGGGCTTTCTTT. V gene TRBV4-3 combines with J gene TRBJ1-1; TRBD1 agrees at 11 bases. The germline V gene has CDR1 LGHNA and CDR2 YSLEER. Germline trimming cut 1 base from V and 11 bases from J; bases unmatched to any gene: 6. The CDR3 spans 14 residues.

This clonotype was detected a few times. The chain links TRBV3-1 to TRBJ2-1, with 11 bases matching TRBD2. The CDR3 has 18 residues. Losses at the gene ends were 4 bases for V and 0 bases for J; bases not matched to a gene: 8. Germline CDR1 reads LGHDT; CDR2 reads YNNKEL (reference sequence). The CDR3: CASSPGLAGGSSYNEQFF. The CDR3 coding sequence is TGTGCCAGCAGCCCTGGGCTAGCGGGGGGAAGCTCCTACAATGAGCAGTTCTTC.

The chain joins TRBV15 to TRBJ1-1; D gene uncertain. Germline V gene lookup returns CDR1 LNHNV and CDR2 YYDKDF (reference sequence). The CDR3 consists of 13 residues. Trimming took 1 base from V and 5 from J, leaving 8 bases between them. The CDR3 is CATSRVRETEAFF. The CDR3 coding sequence is TGTGCCACCAGCAGAGTAAGGGAAACTGAAGCTTTCTTT.

The chain carries TRBV29-1 and TRBJ1-1, with 7 bases fitting TRBD1. The germline gives CDR1 SQVTM, CDR2 ANQGSEA. V shed 1 base and J 8 bases; nucleotides not matched to a gene: 1. This CDR3 has 11 residues. The CDR3 coding sequence is TGCAGCGTTGAAGTGGGACAGGAAGCTTTCTTT. It encodes CSVEVGQEAFF.

This chain joins TRBV15 and TRBJ1-1; D call uncertain. This CDR3 comprises 13 residues. The V gene lost 2 bases and the J gene lost 1 base, with 5 bases spanning the gap. Germline loops: CDR1 LNHNV, CDR2 YYDKDF (reference sequence). The CDR3 nucleotides are TGTGCCACCAGCAGATCAGGGAACACTGAAGCTTTCTTT. This encodes CATSRSGNTEAFF.

This sequence joins TRBV20-1 and TRBJ1-2; D call uncertain. Trimming cost V 3 bases and J 0 bases, with 8 bases left between them. Germline V gives CDR1 DFQATT, CDR2 SNEGSKA (reference sequence). The CDR3 runs to 13 residues. Here the CDR3 DNA reads TGCAGTGCTAGGAGGGAGCCTAACTATGGCTACACCTTC. This encodes CSARREPNYGYTF.

This clonotype was seen just once. This chain connects TRBV6-5 to TRBJ1-4, with 8 bases matching TRBD1. V lost 6 bases to trimming and J lost 4 bases; unmatched junction nucleotides: 7. Germline values: CDR1 MNHEY, CDR2 SVGAGI. The CDR3 sequence is 15 residues long. CDR3 residues: CASSFDRGGNEKLFF. For the CDR3, the DNA is TGTGCCAGCAGCTTCGACAGGGGTGGTAATGAAAAACTGTTTTTT.

This chain links TRBV10-3 with TRBJ1-5; no clear D gene. Looked up from germline, CDR1 is ENHRY and CDR2 is SYGVKD. This CDR3 is built from 13 residues. The CDR3 nucleotides read TGTTCAAACTCAAAAGAGGTGGATCAGCCCCAGCATTTT. This sequence encodes CSNSKEVDQPQHF.

This clonotype was counted only a few times. The chain employs TRBV20-1 and TRBJ2-3; a possible D gene is TRBD2 (5 bases). Trimming took 6 bases from V and 2 from J, leaving 12 bases between them. There are 13 residues in the CDR3. CDR1 is DFQATT and CDR2 is SNEGSKA in the germline V gene (reference sequence). For the CDR3, the DNA is TGCAGTGCAGCCGACGGGGACACAGATACGCAGTATTTT. Its protein is CSAADGDTDTQYF.

This sequence joins TRBV2 and TRBJ2-3; TRBD2 might be the D (6 bases). V shed 3 bases and J shed 2 bases, with 9 bases lying between them. CDR3 length equals 14 residues. From germline, CDR1 is SNHLY and CDR2 FYNNEI. The CDR3 region has the DNA TGTGCCAGCAGTGACCGCGGGGTCACAGATACGCAGTATTTT. Translating gives CASSDRGVTDTQYF.

This chain links TRBV27 with TRBJ1-2, with no clear D. This CDR3 has 12 residues. CDR1 is MNHEY, CDR2 SMNVEV, per germline (reference sequence). Between the trimmed V and J ends, which lost 7 bases and 2 bases, there was a span of 8 bases. The CDR3 sequence: CASNGTNYGYTF. The CDR3 bases are TGTGCCAGCAATGGCACAAACTATGGCTACACCTTC.

The chain combines TRBV7-9 with TRBJ2-7; D remains ambiguous. The CDR3 totals 14 residues. With 0 bases removed from V and 3 bases from J, the gap between germline ends came to 9 bases. Germline loops: CDR1 SEHNR, CDR2 FQNEAQ (reference sequence). CDR3 residues: CASSLAGQVYEQYF. DNA of the CDR3: TGTGCCAGCAGCTTAGCGGGTCAGGTCTACGAGCAGTACTTC. The variable domain in full, with the rest retrieved from reference TRBV7-9 and TRBJ2-7, is DTGVSQNPRHKITKRGQNVTFRCDPISEHNRLYWYRQTLGQGPEFLTYFQNEAQLEKSRLLSDRFSAERPKGSFSTLEIQRTEQGDSAMYLCASSLAGQVYEQYFGPGTRLTVT.

As for this clonotype: This may stem from a read error, because a much larger clone lies one nucleotide away. The chain joins TRBV7-9 to TRBJ2-3; 7 nucleotides match TRBD2. Losses at the gene ends were 4 bases for V and 2 bases for J; bases not matched to a gene: 3. The CDR3 covers 14 residues. CDR1 is SEHNR and CDR2 is FQNEAQ in the germline V gene (reference sequence). CDR3 bases: TGTGCCAGCAGCTCGGCGGGAGTCACAGATACGCAGTATTTT. Translation: CASSSAGVTDTQYF.

The chain joins TRBV20-1 to TRBJ1-6; D ambiguous. The CDR3 totals 14 residues. V lost 2 bases and J lost 4, with 9 bases in between. The V gene's germline CDR1 is DFQATT and CDR2 SNEGSKA (reference sequence). The CDR3 here is CSARTKDYNSPLHF. DNA of the CDR3: TGCAGTGCTAGAACCAAGGATTATAATTCACCCCTCCACTTT.

About this clonotype: This may come from a read error, since a much larger clone is one base off. The chain employs TRBV20-1 and TRBJ1-2; D is uncertain. Trimming shortened V by 3 bases and J by 4 bases, and 9 bases separated the two germline ends. The CDR3 extends over 12 amino acids. The germline CDR1 and CDR2 sequences are DFQATT and SNEGSKA (reference sequence). This chain's CDR3 is CSASPSSYGYTF. CDR3 DNA: TGCAGTGCTAGTCCATCTAGCTATGGCTACACCTTC.

This chain uses TRBV5-1 with TRBJ1-1, with 7 nucleotides matching TRBD1. In germline, CDR1 is SGHRS, CDR2 YFSETQ. The V gene end was trimmed by 3 bases and the J gene end by 1 base; junction bases not matched to a gene: 6. There are 15 residues in the CDR3. CDR3 in DNA: TGCGCCAGCAGCTATGACAGGGTAGGGAACACTGAAGCTTTCTTT. It codes for CASSYDRVGNTEAFF.

The chain has TRBV12-3 or TRBV12-4 and TRBJ1-4; D not certain. The CDR3 contains 15 residues. Trimming took off 10 bases at V and 0 bases at J, with 15 bases between the two ends. CDR3 sequence: CATRRGSATNEKLFF. The CDR3 bases are TGTGCCACCCGGCGGGGTTCAGCAACTAATGAAAAACTGTTTTTT.

This chain connects TRBV12-5 to TRBJ2-4; maybe TRBD2 (6 bases). This CDR3 is built from 13 residues. V was cut by 6 bases and J by 9 bases, with 15 bases left in between. In germline, CDR1 is LGHNT, CDR2 FRNRAP. The CDR3 DNA reads TGTGCTAGTGGACTTGGGCGGGATACCATTCAGTACTTC. It encodes CASGLGRDTIQYF.